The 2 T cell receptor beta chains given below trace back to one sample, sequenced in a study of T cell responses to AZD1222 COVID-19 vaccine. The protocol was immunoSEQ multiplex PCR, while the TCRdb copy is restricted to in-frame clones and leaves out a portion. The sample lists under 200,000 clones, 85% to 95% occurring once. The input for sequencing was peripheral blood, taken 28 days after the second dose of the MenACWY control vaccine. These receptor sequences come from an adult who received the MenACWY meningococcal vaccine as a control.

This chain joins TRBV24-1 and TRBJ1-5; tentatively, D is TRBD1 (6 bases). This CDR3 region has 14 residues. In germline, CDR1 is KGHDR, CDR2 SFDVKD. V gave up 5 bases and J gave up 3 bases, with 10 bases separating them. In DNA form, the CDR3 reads TGTGCCACCAGTGGGGGGCCCCCCAATCAGCCCCAGCATTTT. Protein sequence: CATSGGPPNQPQHF.

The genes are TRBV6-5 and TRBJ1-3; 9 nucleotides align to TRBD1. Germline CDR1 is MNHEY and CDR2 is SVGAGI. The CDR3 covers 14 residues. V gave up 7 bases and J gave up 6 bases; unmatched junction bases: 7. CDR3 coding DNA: TGTGCCAGCATCTTAGGGACAGGGCAAAACACCATATATTTT. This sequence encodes CASILGTGQNTIYF.